Sequencing of this T cell receptor (beta chain) was carried out in a study of T cells in Graves' hyperthyroidism and ophthalmopathy. In this sample, this clonotype turned up a few times. TCR beta CDR3 sequences were amplified from RNA transcripts. TCR CDR3 regions were first amplified by RT-PCR with HTBI primers. TCRdb independently ran MiXCR on the multiplex PCR reads; one entry per CDR3 protein. The repertoire holds some 200,000 distinct CDR3 sequences, with around a sixth as singletons. Between the trimmed V and J ends, which lost 2 bases and 4 bases, there was a span of 6 bases. This CDR3 comprises 13 residues. CDR1 is MGHRA, CDR2 YSYEKL, per germline. Orbital computed tomography and thyroid ultrasound, together with serum TRAb and thyroxine and clinical symptoms, were used for diagnoses. PBMCs were sourced from more than 9 ml fresh peripheral blood.

Sequences were obtained from blood. The chain links TRBV4-1 to TRBJ1-3, with D hard to call. This receptor was obtained from a woman in her 50s with Graves' hyperthyroidism. CDR3 sequence reads: CASSQRTGNTIYF. For the CDR3, the DNA is TGCGCCAGCAGCCAAAGAACGGGAAACACCATATATTTT.